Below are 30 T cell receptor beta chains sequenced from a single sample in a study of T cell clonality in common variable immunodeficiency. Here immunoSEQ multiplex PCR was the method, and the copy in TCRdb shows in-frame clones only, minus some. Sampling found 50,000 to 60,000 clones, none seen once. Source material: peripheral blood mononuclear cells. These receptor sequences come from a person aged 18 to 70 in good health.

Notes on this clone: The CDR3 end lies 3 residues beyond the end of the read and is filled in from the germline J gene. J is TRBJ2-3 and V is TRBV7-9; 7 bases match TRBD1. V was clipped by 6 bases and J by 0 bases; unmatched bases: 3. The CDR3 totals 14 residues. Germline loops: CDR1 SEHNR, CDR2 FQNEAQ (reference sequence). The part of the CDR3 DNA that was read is TGTGCCAGCAGGGGACAGTCAAGCACAGATACG. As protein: CASRGQSSTDT. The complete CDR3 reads CASRGQSSTDTQYF. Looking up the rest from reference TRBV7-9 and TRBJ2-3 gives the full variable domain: DTGVSQNPRHKITKRGQNVTFRCDPISEHNRLYWYRQTLGQGPEFLTYFQNEAQLEKSRLLSDRFSAERPKGSFSTLEIQRTEQGDSAMYLCASRGQSSTDTQYFGPGTRLTVL.

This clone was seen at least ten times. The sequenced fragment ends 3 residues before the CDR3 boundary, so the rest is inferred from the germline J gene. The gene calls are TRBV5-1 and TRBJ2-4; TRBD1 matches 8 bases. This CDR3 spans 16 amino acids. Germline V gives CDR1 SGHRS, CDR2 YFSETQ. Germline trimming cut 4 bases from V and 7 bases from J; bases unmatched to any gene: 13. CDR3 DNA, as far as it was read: TGCGCCAGCAGCCCTGGGCCCGGGACAGGTTTGAACATT. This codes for CASSPGPGTGLNI. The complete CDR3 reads CASSPGPGTGLNIQYF.

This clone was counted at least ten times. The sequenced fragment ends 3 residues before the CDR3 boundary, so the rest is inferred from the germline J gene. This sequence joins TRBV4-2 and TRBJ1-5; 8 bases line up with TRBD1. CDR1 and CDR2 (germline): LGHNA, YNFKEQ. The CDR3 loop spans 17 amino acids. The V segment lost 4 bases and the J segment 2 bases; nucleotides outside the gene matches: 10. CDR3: CASSRAPGGEGNQPQHF. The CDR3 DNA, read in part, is TGTGCCAGCAGCCGAGCCCCAGGGGGCGAGGGCAATCAGCCC.

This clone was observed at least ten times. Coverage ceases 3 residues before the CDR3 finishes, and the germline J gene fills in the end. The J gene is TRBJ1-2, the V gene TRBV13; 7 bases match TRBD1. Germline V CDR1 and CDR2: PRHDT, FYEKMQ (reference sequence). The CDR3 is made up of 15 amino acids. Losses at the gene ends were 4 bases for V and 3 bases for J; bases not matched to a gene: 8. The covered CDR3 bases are TGTGCCAGCAGCTCCCGACAGGGCATTCACTATGGC. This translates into CASSSRQGIHYG. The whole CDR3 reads CASSSRQGIHYGYTF.

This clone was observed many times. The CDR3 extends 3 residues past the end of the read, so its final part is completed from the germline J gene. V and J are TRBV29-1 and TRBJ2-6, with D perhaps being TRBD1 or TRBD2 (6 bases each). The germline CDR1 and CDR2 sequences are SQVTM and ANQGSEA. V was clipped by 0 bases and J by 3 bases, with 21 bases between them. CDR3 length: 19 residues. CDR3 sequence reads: CSVEDFPGRRGGGANVLTF. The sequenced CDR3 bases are TGCAGCGTTGAAGATTTTCCGGGCCGCAGGGGAGGTGGGGCCAACGTC.

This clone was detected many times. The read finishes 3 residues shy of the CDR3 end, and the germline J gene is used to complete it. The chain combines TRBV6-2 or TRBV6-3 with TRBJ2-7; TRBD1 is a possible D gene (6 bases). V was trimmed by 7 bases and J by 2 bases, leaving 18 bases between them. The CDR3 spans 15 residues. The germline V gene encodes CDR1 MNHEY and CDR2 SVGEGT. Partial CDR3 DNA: TGTGCCAGCACGTGGTACAGGGAAACTACCTACGAG. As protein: CASTWYRETTYE. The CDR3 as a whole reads CASTWYRETTYEQYF.

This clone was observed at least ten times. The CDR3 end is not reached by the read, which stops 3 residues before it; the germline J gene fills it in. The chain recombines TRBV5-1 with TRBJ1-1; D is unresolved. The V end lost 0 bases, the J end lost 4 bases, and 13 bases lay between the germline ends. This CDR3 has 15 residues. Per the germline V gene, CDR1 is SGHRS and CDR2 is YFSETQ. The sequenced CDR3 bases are TGCGCCAGCAGCTTGGGAGCCCGACTACCCACTGAA. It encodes CASSLGARLPTE. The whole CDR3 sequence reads CASSLGARLPTEAFF.

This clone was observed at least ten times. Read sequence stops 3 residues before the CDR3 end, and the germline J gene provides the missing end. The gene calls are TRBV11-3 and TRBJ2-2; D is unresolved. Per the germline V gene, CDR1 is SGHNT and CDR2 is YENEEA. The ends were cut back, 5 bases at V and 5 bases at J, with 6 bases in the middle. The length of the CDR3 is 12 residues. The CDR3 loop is CASSGLTGELFF. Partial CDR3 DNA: TGTGCCAGCAGCGGGCTGACCGGGGAG.

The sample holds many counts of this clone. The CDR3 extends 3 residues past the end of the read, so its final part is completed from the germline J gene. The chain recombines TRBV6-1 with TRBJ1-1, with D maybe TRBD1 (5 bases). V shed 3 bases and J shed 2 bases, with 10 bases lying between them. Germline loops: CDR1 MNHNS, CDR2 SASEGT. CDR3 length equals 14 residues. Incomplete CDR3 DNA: TGTGCCAGCAGTGATCAGGGCCCTAACACTGAA. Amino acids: CASSDQGPNTE. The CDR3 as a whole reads CASSDQGPNTEAFF.

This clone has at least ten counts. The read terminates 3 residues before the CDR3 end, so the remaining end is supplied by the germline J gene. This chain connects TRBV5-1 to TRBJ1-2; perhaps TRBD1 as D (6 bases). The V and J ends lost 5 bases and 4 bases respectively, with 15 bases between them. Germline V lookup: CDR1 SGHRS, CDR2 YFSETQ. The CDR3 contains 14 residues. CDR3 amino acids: CASRDSVGGYGYTF. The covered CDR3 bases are TGCGCCAGCAGAGATTCGGTAGGGGGCTATGGC.

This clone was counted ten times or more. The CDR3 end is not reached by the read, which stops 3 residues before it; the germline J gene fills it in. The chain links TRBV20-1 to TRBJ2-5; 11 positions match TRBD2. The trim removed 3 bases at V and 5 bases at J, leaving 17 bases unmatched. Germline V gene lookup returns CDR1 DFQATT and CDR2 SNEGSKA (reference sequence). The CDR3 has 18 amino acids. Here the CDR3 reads CSASGVAGGPSGVETQYF. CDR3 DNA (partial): TGCAGTGCTAGTGGTGTAGCGGGAGGGCCCTCGGGAGTGGAGACC.

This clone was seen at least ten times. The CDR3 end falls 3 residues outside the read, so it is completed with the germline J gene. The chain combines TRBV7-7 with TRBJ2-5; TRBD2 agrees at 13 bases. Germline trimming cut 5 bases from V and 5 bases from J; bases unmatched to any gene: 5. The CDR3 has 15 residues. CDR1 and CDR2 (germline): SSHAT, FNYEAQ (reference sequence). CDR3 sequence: CASSRSLAGGETQYF. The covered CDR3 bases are TGTGCCAGCAGCAGGTCACTAGCGGGAGGGGAGACC.

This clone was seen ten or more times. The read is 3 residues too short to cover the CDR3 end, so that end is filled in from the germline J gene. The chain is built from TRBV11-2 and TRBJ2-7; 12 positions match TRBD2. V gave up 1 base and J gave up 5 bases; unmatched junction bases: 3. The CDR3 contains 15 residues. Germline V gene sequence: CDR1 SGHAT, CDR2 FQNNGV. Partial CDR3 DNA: TGTGCCAGCAGCTTAGGACTAGCGGGAGCCCACGAG. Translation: CASSLGLAGAHE. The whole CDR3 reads CASSLGLAGAHEQYF.

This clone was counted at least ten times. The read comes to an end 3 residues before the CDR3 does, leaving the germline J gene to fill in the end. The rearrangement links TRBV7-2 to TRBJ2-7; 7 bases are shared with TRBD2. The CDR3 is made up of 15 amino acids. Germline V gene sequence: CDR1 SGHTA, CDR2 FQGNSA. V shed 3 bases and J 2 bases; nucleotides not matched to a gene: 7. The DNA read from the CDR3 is TGTGCCAGCAGCTTGGGGGGGGTTCCTGCCTACGAG. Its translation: CASSLGGVPAYE. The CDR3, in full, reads CASSLGGVPAYEQYF.

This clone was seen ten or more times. CDR3 DNA, as far as it was read: TGTGCCAGTACCGATGGGGGGAGCGGGTCCTACGAG. Amino acid sequence: CASTDGGSGSYE. The whole CDR3 is CASTDGGSGSYEQYF. The gene calls are TRBV19 and TRBJ2-7; TRBD2 is a possible D gene (6 bases). The CDR3 is cut off 3 residues early in the read; its end comes from the germline J gene. Germline lookup yields CDR1 LNHDA and CDR2 SQIVND (reference sequence). Trimming removed 7 bases from V and 1 base from J, with 17 bases in between. The CDR3 sequence is 15 residues long.

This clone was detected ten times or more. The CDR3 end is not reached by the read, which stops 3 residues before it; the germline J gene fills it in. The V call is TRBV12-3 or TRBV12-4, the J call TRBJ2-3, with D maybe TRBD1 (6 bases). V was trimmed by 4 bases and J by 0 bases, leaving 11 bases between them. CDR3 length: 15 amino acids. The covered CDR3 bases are TGTGCCAGCAGTTCGCAGGGGTTAAGCACAGATACG. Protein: CASSSQGLSTDT. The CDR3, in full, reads CASSSQGLSTDTQYF.

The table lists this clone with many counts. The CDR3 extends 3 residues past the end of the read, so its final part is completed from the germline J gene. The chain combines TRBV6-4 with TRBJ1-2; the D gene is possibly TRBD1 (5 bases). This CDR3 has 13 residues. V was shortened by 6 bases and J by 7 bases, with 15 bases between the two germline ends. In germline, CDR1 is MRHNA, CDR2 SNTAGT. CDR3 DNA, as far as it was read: TGTGCCAGCAGCCGGGACTCGCTGGGTGGC. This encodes CASSRDSLGG. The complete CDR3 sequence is CASSRDSLGGYTF.

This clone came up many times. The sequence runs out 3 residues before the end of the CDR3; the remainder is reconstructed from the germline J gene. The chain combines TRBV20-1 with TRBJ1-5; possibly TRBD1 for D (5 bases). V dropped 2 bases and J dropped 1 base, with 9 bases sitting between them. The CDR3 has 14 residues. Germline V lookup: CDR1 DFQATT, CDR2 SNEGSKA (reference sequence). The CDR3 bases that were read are TGCAGTGCTAGAAAACAGGCAAGCAATCAGCCC. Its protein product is CSARKQASNQP. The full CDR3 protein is CSARKQASNQPQHF.

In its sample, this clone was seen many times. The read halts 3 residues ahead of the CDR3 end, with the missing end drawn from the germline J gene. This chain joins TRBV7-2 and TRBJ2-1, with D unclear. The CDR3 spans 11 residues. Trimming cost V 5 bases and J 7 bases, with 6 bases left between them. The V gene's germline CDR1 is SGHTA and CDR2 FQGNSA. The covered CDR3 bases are TGTGCCAGCAGCATCTTAAATGAG. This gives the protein CASSILNE. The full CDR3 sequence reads CASSILNEQFF. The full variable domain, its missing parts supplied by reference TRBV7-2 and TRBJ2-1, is GAGVSQSPSNKVTEKGKDVELRCDPISGHTALYWYRQSLGQGLEFLIYFQGNSAPDKSGLPSDRFSAERTGGSVSTLTIQRTQQEDSAVYLCASSILNEQFFGPGTRLTVL.

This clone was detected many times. The CDR3 sequence: CSAFRDPGGFGYTF. The DNA read from the CDR3 is TGCAGTGCTTTTAGAGACCCAGGGGGCTTTGGC. V is TRBV20-1 and J is TRBJ1-2; TRBD1 aligns across 8 bases. The missing CDR3 end, 3 residues past where the read stops, is filled in from the germline J gene. Germline V CDR1 and CDR2: DFQATT, SNEGSKA (reference sequence). The ends lost 5 bases at V and 7 bases at J; junction bases unmatched: 12. The CDR3 is made up of 14 amino acids.

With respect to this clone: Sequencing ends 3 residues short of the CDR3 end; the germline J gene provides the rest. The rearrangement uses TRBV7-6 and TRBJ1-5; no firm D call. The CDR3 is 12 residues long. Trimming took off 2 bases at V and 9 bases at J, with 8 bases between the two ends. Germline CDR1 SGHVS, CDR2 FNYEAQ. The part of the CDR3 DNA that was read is TGTGCCAGCAGCTTAAGTACCGGGCCC. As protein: CASSLSTGP. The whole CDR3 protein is CASSLSTGPQHF.

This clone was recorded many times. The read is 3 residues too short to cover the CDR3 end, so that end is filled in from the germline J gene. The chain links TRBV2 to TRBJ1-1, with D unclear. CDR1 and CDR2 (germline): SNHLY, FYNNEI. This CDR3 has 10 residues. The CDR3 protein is CASSLREAFF. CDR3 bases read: TGTGCCAGTTCCCTTAGAGAA. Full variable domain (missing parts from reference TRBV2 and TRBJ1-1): EPEVTQTPSHQVTQMGQEVILRCVPISNHLYFYWYRQILGQKVEFLVSFYNNEISEKSEIFDDQFSVERPDGSNFTLKIRSTKLEDSAMYFCASSLREAFFGQGTRLTVV.

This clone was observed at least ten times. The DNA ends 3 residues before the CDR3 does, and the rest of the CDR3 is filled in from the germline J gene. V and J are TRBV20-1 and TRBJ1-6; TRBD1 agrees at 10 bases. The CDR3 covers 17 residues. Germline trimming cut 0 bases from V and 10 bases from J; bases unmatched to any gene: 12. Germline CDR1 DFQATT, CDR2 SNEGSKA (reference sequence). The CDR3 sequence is CSARDPRQGAGRSPLHF. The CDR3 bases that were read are TGCAGTGCTAGAGACCCCCGACAGGGGGCTGGTCGATCACCC.

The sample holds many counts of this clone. The sequenced CDR3 bases are TGTGCCAGCAGTTTGGGGCGGAGCTGGGAG. Its protein is CASSLGRSWE. The CDR3 in its entirety is CASSLGRSWEIYF. The chain recombines TRBV6-2 or TRBV6-3 with TRBJ1-3, with D perhaps TRBD1 (5 bases). The read halts 3 residues ahead of the CDR3 end, with the missing end drawn from the germline J gene. The CDR3 runs to 13 residues. Germline-derived CDR1 and CDR2 are MNHEY and SVGEGT.

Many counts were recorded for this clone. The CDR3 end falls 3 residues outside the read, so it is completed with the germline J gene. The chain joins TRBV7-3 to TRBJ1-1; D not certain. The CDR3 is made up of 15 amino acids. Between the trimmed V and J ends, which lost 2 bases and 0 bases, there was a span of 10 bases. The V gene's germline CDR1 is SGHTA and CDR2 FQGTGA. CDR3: CASSLRGRMNTEAFF. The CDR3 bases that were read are TGTGCCAGCAGCTTACGCGGGCGAATGAACACTGAA.

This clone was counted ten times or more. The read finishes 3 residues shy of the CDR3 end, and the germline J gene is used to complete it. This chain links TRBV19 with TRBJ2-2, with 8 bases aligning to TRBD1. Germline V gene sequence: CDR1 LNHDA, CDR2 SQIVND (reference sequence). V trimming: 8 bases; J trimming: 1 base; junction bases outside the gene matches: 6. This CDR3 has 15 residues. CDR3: CASGTGTGNTGELFF. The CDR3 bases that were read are TGTGCCAGTGGCACCGGGACAGGGAACACCGGGGAG.

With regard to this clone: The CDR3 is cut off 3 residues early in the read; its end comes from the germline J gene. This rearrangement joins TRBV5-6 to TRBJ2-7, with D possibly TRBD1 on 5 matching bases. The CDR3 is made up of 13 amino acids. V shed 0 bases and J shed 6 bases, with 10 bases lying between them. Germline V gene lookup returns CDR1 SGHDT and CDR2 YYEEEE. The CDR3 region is CASSLGPQGEQYF. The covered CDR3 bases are TGTGCCAGCAGCTTGGGACCGCAGGGCGAG. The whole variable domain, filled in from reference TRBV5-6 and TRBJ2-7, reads DAGVTQSPTHLIKTRGQQVTLRCSPKSGHDTVSWYQQALGQGPQFIFQYYEEEERQRGNFPDRFSGHQFPNYSSELNVNALLLGDSALYLCASSLGPQGEQYFGPGTRLTVT.

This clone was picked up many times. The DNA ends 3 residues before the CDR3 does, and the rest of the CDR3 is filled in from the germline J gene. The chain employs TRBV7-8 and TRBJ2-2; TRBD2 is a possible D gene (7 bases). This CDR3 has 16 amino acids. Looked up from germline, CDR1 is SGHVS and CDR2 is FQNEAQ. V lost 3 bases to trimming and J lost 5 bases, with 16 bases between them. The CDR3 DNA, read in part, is TGTGCCAGCAGCTTTAATTCTGGGAGGGGGACCGGGGAG. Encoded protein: CASSFNSGRGTGE. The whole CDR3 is CASSFNSGRGTGELFF.

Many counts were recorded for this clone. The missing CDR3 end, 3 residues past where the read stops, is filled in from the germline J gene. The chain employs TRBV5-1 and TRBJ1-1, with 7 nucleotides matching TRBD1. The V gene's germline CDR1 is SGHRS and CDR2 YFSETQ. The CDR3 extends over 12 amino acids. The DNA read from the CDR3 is TGCGCCAGCAGCTTAGGACAGGCCGAA. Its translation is CASSLGQAE. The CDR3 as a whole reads CASSLGQAEAFF.

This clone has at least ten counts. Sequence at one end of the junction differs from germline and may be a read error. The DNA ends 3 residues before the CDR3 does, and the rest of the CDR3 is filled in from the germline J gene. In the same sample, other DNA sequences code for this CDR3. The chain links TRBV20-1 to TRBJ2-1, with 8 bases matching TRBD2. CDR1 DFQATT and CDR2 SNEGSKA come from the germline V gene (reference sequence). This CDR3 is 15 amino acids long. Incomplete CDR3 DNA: TGTAGTGCTAGAGGTTCTAGGACTAGCAGGGATGAG. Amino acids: CSARGSRTSRDE. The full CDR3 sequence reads CSARGSRTSRDEQFF.